This is a list of T cell receptor beta chains from one sample in a study of shared clonotypes between healthy human individuals. Generated by immunoSEQ multiplex PCR, the TCRdb table keeps only in-frame clones and is missing some. The top ten hold roughly 0.82% of the sample, which has about 1.1 million clones, 70% to 80% seen once. The sample was memory CD4+ T cells from PBMCs. The receptors were sampled from a man between 18 and 35 years old in good health. Some clones in this sample may be carry-over from other donors' samples. CDR3s include the opening cysteine and the closing phenylalanine or tryptophan. D genes are given only for firm matches.

TRBV7-9,TRBD2,CASSSRGLAGVSYEQYF
TRBV9,.,CASSVEAGNSYNEQFF
TRBV27,TRBD2,CASSLRLAGGYHNEQFF
TRBV6-1,.,CASSVAGWSAEQFF
TRBV5-6,.,CASSLPPQGAYGYTF
TRBV18,.,CASSPKHEQYF
TRBV30,TRBD1,CAGQGPSGANVLTF
TRBV6-6,.,CASSYITGGGYTF
TRBV27,TRBD2,CASSPRGGAPDIQYF
TRBV28,TRBD1,CASRTKWGQGYEKLFF
TRBV6-5,TRBD1,CASSSRQGRINEQFF
TRBV30,.,CAWSVLGINEQFF
TRBV2,TRBD1,CASIQDRGKTQYF
TRBV13,.,CASSLGQGRNEKLFF
TRBV30,TRBD1,CAGGNPGTAQIYGYTF
TRBV5-1,.,CASSLEGGLYTDTQYF
TRBV7-2,TRBD2,CASSGRVQETQYF
TRBV5-1,TRBD2,CASTMASGSYEQFF
TRBV10-3,.,CAISDGAPKGYGYTF
TRBV7-2,.,CASERGGGGEKLFF
TRBV7-2,.,CASSQRVVNTEAFF
TRBV5-4,.,CASSLTEGYGYTF
TRBV2,TRBD1,CASSESQGARVEKLFF
TRBV6-6,TRBD1,CASSYRRQGQETQYF
TRBV5-1,.,CASSLLRGNTEAFF
TRBV28,.,CATSQRVRYF
TRBV6-1,.,CASSVRSTDTQYF
TRBV4-1,TRBD2,CASSQGIAGGPSYNEQFF
TRBV4-2,.,CASSSLGDPYF
TRBV2,TRBD2,CASRGTSVETQYF
TRBV2,.,CASSPVGNEKLFF
TRBV4-2,TRBD2,CASSQEGLAGDTGELFF
TRBV30,TRBD1,CAWCRDSGNIQYF
TRBV25-1,TRBD1,CASSDGTARYTF
TRBV5-1,.,CASSWDSTNTEAFF
TRBV10-1,.,CASSESNRGGTQYF
TRBV21-1,.,CASSRDSYTDTQYF
TRBV7-3,TRBD1,CASSTGVGAEAFF
TRBV27,TRBD1,CASSLGTGPGNTIYF
TRBV2,TRBD1,CASHGTAHGYTF
TRBV6-1,.,CASSAGTNYEQYF
TRBV2,TRBD1,CASLITGGSYEQYF
TRBV28,TRBD2,CASSFSERGSSYEQYF
TRBV5-1,.,CASSQKGGWGQTYEQYF